One TCR beta chain is described in this entry. Its specificity is unknown. This clone may be a read error of a much larger clone one base away. The data originate from a study of immune heterogeneity within non-small cell lung tumors. For the study at large: Tumor histology was classified as squamous cell carcinoma in a few cases, non-squamous carcinoma in approximately 10 and not otherwise specified in 1.

CDR3 of TCR beta was amplified by multiplex PCR that used 32 V and 13 J primers. Each CDR3 protein gets one entry after TCRdb re-called the multiplex PCR reads with MiXCR. The sample includes approximately 4,300 distinct CDR3 sequences, more than 25% of them seen just once. This CDR3 is built from 13 residues. Germline CDR1 reads MNHEY; CDR2 reads SVGAGI. Template input, which was bulk tumor genomic DNA, totaled roughly 540 ng per sample. While surgery was under way, several biopsies spaced far apart were taken per primary tumor. With untreated, newly diagnosed non-small cell lung cancer, the patients went on to undergo curative surgery. Donor patients had newly diagnosed non-small cell lung cancer and were having surgery with curative intent. Study-wide points: Local T-cell clonality and local tumor mutational burden correlated moderately but significantly (R around 0.3). Between individual patients, the high-frequency T-cell receptor beta clonotypes largely differed.

Specimen: lung tumor tissue. J is TRBJ2-2 and V is TRBV6-5; D not certain. The receptor comes from a man in his 60s with non-small cell lung cancer. As DNA, the CDR3 is TGTGCCAGCAGTTATCAGAACGCCGGGGAGCTGTTTTTT. Residues: CASSYQNAGELFF.